The entry below gives a single T cell receptor beta chain sequence along with its context. The entry originates in a study of blood T cell repertoires in COVID-19. Study-level information: Collection of acute and convalescent COVID-19 samples took place in the United States, Italy and Spain. T cells, B-cell-depleted T cells, or PBMCs supplied cDNA or gDNA.

Authors' data handling: Amplification with reference gene primers provided the estimates of nucleated cell counts. The table came from immunoSEQ multiplex PCR; TCRdb's copy has only in-frame clones and leaves some out. Clonal size and the V and J genes are those of that table, whereas D and trimming came from the DNA. The sample carries about 270,000 clones, 91% recorded once. Trimming took 3 bases from V and 1 from J, leaving 6 bases between them. The CDR3 is 12 residues long. Germline V gene sequence: CDR1 SQVTM, CDR2 ANQGSEA. The sample taken for sequencing was peripheral blood. The receptor was derived from a person aged 18-30 years with COVID-19, enrolled during active disease. The chain has TRBV29-1 and TRBJ1-1; D may be TRBD1 (6 bases). CDR3 coding DNA: TGCAGCGTTGACAGGGGGAACACTGAAGCTTTCTTT. It translates to CSVDRGNTEAFF.